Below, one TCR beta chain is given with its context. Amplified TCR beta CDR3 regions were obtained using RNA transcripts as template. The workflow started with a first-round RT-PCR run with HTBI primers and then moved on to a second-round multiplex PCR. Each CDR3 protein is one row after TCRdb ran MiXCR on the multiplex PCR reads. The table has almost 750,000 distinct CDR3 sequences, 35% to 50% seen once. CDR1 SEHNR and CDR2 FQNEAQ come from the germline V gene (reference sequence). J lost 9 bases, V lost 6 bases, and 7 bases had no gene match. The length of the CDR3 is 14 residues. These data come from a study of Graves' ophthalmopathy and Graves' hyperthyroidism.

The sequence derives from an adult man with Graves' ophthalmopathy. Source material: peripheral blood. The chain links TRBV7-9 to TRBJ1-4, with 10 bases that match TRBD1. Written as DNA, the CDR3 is TGTGCCAGCAGTACGACAGGGGGCTTTAAAAAACTGTTTTTT. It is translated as CASSTTGGFKKLFF.